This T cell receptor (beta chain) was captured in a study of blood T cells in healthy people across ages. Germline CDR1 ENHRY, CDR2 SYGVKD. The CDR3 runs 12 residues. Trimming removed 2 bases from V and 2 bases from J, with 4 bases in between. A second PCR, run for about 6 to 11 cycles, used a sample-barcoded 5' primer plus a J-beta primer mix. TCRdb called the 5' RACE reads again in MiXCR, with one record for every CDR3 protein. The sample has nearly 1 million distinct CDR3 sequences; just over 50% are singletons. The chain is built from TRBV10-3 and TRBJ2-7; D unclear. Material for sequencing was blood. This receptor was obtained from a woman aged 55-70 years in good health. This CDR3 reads CAISERTYEQYF. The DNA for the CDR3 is TGTGCCATCAGTGAGAGAACCTACGAGCAGTACTTC.